This record covers a single T cell receptor beta chain. The antigen this receptor binds is unknown. No per-base quality is available; no much larger clone lies one base away. The data derive from a study of metastatic and nonmetastatic thyroid tumors (dated by TCRdb to the early 2020s). A note on the overall study: The researchers compared repertoires between peripheral blood samples and tumor or nodule tissue samples from patients with malignant or benign thyroid disease.

Study-level results and caveats: In both blood and tumor samples, malignant tumors were reported to have significantly higher TCR beta diversity than benign nodules.

The library was produced with PCR. TCRdb shows the sequencer as Illumina HiSeq 4000. High-throughput sequencing was used to profile the TCR beta-chain CDR3 region of every patient. The authors processed their data as follows. A classifier to discriminate distant-metastatic papillary thyroid cancer patients was built from CDR3 differences across clinicopathological groups. Repertoire diversity was assessed with the Shannon index, and tumor-blood repertoire similarity with the Morisita-Horn index. The raw public reads went through TCRdb reprocessing: fastp at Q25, MiXCR clone calling, in-frame beta chains kept. The V and J calls shown here were made by TCRdb, not taken from the authors' results. This sample holds around 5,000 clones; about 32% were observed only once. Around 25% of the sample is held by the ten biggest clonotypes. Taken from the germline V gene, the CDR1 and CDR2 loops are MNHEY and SVGEGT. Trimming removed 2 bases from V and 2 bases from J, leaving 6 bases between the germline ends. Spanning cysteine to phenylalanine, the CDR3 consists of 13 amino acids. Kept here is only the CDR3 DNA, which spans 39 bases and is read in frame from base 1.

None of the patients had been given any treatment before thyroid surgery. Using T-cell receptor beta sequencing, the researchers looked back retrospectively at clinical samples from patients, gathered between about 2011 and 2019. The sequence links TRBV6-2 or TRBV6-3 to TRBJ1-1, with no reliable assignment of the D segment. This receptor was obtained from a female donor with papillary thyroid cancer or a benign thyroid nodule (not recorded which). Some clones in this sample may be carry-over from other donors' samples. The sequencing input was adjacent normal tissue. The CDR3 is CASSYRGNTEAFF. The bases read TGTGCCAGCAGTTACAGAGGCAACACTGAAGCTTTCTTT.